The rows below give T cell receptor beta chains drawn from one sample of a study of CD8 T cells in ankylosing spondylitis. TCRdb independently ran MiXCR on the 5' RACE reads; one entry per CDR3 protein. The sample records 250,000 to 400,000 distinct CDR3 sequences, 9.5% to 13% being singletons. Sequenced sample: blood, either unsorted or a sorted T cell fraction (not recorded which). The receptors originated from a female donor with ankylosing spondylitis or in good health (not recorded which). Each CDR3 is given with its conserved first and last residue. The order of the fields is J gene, D gene, clone size, V gene, CDR3 DNA, CDR3 protein. A D gene is named only where the DNA matches it firmly. Clone sizes are given selectively: once, few, many, or a class where the clone is expanded.

J gene: TRBJ1-1
D gene: .
clone size: many
V gene: TRBV12-3/TRBV12-4
CDR3 DNA: TGTGCCAGCGGGCGGGCGTCTGAAGCTTTCTTT
CDR3 protein: CASGRASEAFF

J gene: TRBJ2-1
D gene: TRBD2
clone size: .
V gene: TRBV19
CDR3 DNA: TGTGCCAGTAGTATAGCAGGAGCGGGAGGGCGGGAGCAGTTCTTC
CDR3 protein: CASSIAGAGGREQFF

J gene: TRBJ2-1
D gene: .
clone size: few
V gene: TRBV28
CDR3 DNA: TGTGCCAGCAGTAGCCTACGGGCTAGCCGCGACAATGAGCAGTTCTTC
CDR3 protein: CASSSLRASRDNEQFF

J gene: TRBJ1-1
D gene: TRBD1
clone size: many
V gene: TRBV27
CDR3 DNA: TGTGCCAGCAGTCCCGGACAGGGGGTAACTGAAGCTTTCTTT
CDR3 protein: CASSPGQGVTEAFF

J gene: TRBJ2-2
D gene: TRBD1
clone size: .
V gene: TRBV12-3/TRBV12-4
CDR3 DNA: TGTGCCAGCAGTCGTACAGGGGGCTTGATCGGGGAGCTGTTTTTT
CDR3 protein: CASSRTGGLIGELFF

J gene: TRBJ1-1
D gene: TRBD1
clone size: many
V gene: TRBV5-1
CDR3 DNA: TGCGCCAGCAGCCCTCAATTACAGGGGGCAAACACTGAAGCTTTCTTT
CDR3 protein: CASSPQLQGANTEAFF

J gene: TRBJ2-2
D gene: .
clone size: many
V gene: TRBV29-1
CDR3 DNA: TGCAGCGTTGTCTTCAGGGTACGGGCCGGGGAGCTGTTTTTT
CDR3 protein: CSVVFRVRAGELFF

J gene: TRBJ1-3
D gene: .
clone size: many
V gene: TRBV5-1
CDR3 DNA: TGCGCCAGCAGACTCGACTTCGGTGGGGGTACCTTGCCTGGAAACACCATATATTTT
CDR3 protein: CASRLDFGGGTLPGNTIYF

J gene: TRBJ2-1
D gene: .
clone size: few
V gene: TRBV29-1
CDR3 DNA: TGCAGCGCCGGTTGGGCGGGACCCTACAATGAGCAGTTCTTC
CDR3 protein: CSAGWAGPYNEQFF

J gene: TRBJ2-3
D gene: .
clone size: .
V gene: TRBV20-1
CDR3 DNA: TGCAGTGCTAGGGGCGGCCCAGGTGGCACAGATACGCAGTATTTT
CDR3 protein: CSARGGPGGTDTQYF

J gene: TRBJ2-1
D gene: TRBD1
clone size: .
V gene: TRBV28
CDR3 DNA: TGTGCCAGCAGTCCCCCAATGTCGACAGGGCTCTACTACAATGAGCAGTTCTTC
CDR3 protein: CASSPPMSTGLYYNEQFF

J gene: TRBJ2-5
D gene: .
clone size: .
V gene: TRBV18
CDR3 DNA: TGTGCCAGCTCACCTTCCGAACCCCAAGAGACCCAGTACTTC
CDR3 protein: CASSPSEPQETQYF

J gene: TRBJ2-3
D gene: .
clone size: many
V gene: TRBV10-2
CDR3 DNA: TGCGCCAGCAGTGAGGTGGGCAGGTCGACGGATACGCAGTATTTT
CDR3 protein: CASSEVGRSTDTQYF

J gene: TRBJ2-3
D gene: .
clone size: many
V gene: TRBV25-1
CDR3 DNA: TGTGCCAGCAGTACACAGAACCCAGATACGCAGTATTTT
CDR3 protein: CASSTQNPDTQYF

J gene: TRBJ1-5
D gene: TRBD1
clone size: .
V gene: TRBV20-1
CDR3 DNA: TGCAGTGCTCGCGTCAAACTCCCGGACAGGGGGCATCAGCCCCAGCATTTT
CDR3 protein: CSARVKLPDRGHQPQHF

J gene: TRBJ2-3
D gene: .
clone size: many
V gene: TRBV7-9
CDR3 DNA: TGTGCCAGCAGCAGTGGGACATTTAGCACAGATACGCAGTATTTT
CDR3 protein: CASSSGTFSTDTQYF

J gene: TRBJ1-4
D gene: .
clone size: .
V gene: TRBV7-8
CDR3 DNA: TGTGCCAGCAGCTTGTTCCAGTCAACAGGGCCTGATGAAAAACTGTTTTTT
CDR3 protein: CASSLFQSTGPDEKLFF

J gene: TRBJ2-2
D gene: .
clone size: .
V gene: TRBV19
CDR3 DNA: TGTGCCAGTAGTATTTCGGTCGGGAACACCGGGGAGCTGTTTTTT
CDR3 protein: CASSISVGNTGELFF

J gene: TRBJ2-2
D gene: .
clone size: .
V gene: TRBV7-6
CDR3 DNA: TGTGCCTTACTTCCCCCCGGAGCGAACACCGGGGAGCTGTTTTTT
CDR3 protein: CALLPPGANTGELFF

J gene: TRBJ2-5
D gene: TRBD2
clone size: few
V gene: TRBV5-1
CDR3 DNA: TGCGCCAGCAGTCCTCTAGCGGGAGCTCAGGAGACCCAGTACTTC
CDR3 protein: CASSPLAGAQETQYF

J gene: TRBJ2-1
D gene: .
clone size: few
V gene: TRBV18
CDR3 DNA: TGTGCCAGCTCACCACGAAGCAATGAGCAGTTCTTC
CDR3 protein: CASSPRSNEQFF

J gene: TRBJ2-5
D gene: .
clone size: .
V gene: TRBV27
CDR3 DNA: TGTGCCAGCAGTTCTAACCGGGGGCGACCGGAGACCCAGTACTTC
CDR3 protein: CASSSNRGRPETQYF

J gene: TRBJ2-7
D gene: .
clone size: few
V gene: TRBV28
CDR3 DNA: TGTGCCAGCAGTCCCGGGGCGCAAAGGAAGCAGTACTTC
CDR3 protein: CASSPGAQRKQYF

J gene: TRBJ1-2
D gene: TRBD1
clone size: few
V gene: TRBV5-1
CDR3 DNA: TGCGCCAGCAGCTTGGCCGAGGCAGGGGGCGGCTATGGCTACACCTTC
CDR3 protein: CASSLAEAGGGYGYTF

J gene: TRBJ2-4
D gene: TRBD1
clone size: .
V gene: TRBV27
CDR3 DNA: TGTGCCAGCAGCCGCGGGACAGGGGGTTCGGCCAAAAACATTCAGTACTTC
CDR3 protein: CASSRGTGGSAKNIQYF

J gene: TRBJ1-5
D gene: .
clone size: few
V gene: TRBV20-1
CDR3 DNA: TGCTGTGCTAGCGCTCCCACAGGTGTCTCAAGCAATCAGCCCCAGCATTTT
CDR3 protein: CCASAPTGVSSNQPQHF

J gene: TRBJ2-7
D gene: .
clone size: .
V gene: TRBV10-1
CDR3 DNA: TGCGCCAGCAGTGAGCCCGGGATTCCGGAGTACTTC
CDR3 protein: CASSEPGIPEYF

J gene: TRBJ1-1
D gene: TRBD1
clone size: many
V gene: TRBV27
CDR3 DNA: TGTGCCAGCAGTCCCCTCTCGACAGGGTCGACTGAAGCTTTCTTT
CDR3 protein: CASSPLSTGSTEAFF

J gene: TRBJ2-3
D gene: .
clone size: few
V gene: TRBV6-5
CDR3 DNA: TGTGCCAGCAGTTACGGGGCAGGCGTGGCTAGCACAGATACGCAGTATTTT
CDR3 protein: CASSYGAGVASTDTQYF

J gene: TRBJ2-1
D gene: TRBD1
clone size: many
V gene: TRBV29-1
CDR3 DNA: TGCAGCGTTGACATGGTCAGGGACAGGGAACCCCCAAGCTACAATGAGCAGTTCTTC
CDR3 protein: CSVDMVRDREPPSYNEQFF

J gene: TRBJ2-1
D gene: TRBD2
clone size: many
V gene: TRBV28
CDR3 DNA: TGTGCCAGCACCCCGGGGACTACCTACAATGAGCAGTTCTTC
CDR3 protein: CASTPGTTYNEQFF

J gene: TRBJ2-3
D gene: .
clone size: many
V gene: TRBV6-5
CDR3 DNA: TGTGCCAGCAGTTACGGGAGCCTCCTGAGCTCAGATACGCAGTATTTT
CDR3 protein: CASSYGSLLSSDTQYF

J gene: TRBJ2-5
D gene: .
clone size: many
V gene: TRBV29-1
CDR3 DNA: TGCAGCGTGTACCCCGGGGAAGAGACCCAGTACTTC
CDR3 protein: CSVYPGEETQYF

J gene: TRBJ2-7
D gene: .
clone size: .
V gene: TRBV4-3
CDR3 DNA: TGCGCCAGCAGCCAAGGTAGAGGGGTCAGCTCCTACGAGCAGTACTTC
CDR3 protein: CASSQGRGVSSYEQYF

J gene: TRBJ1-1
D gene: .
clone size: many
V gene: TRBV29-1
CDR3 DNA: TGCAGCGTTGCGGGACAACTGAACACTGAAGCTTTCTTT
CDR3 protein: CSVAGQLNTEAFF

J gene: TRBJ2-3
D gene: .
clone size: .
V gene: TRBV9
CDR3 DNA: TGTGCCAGCAGCGTAGATTCTACGGGGACGGCCCAGGGAGATACGCAGTATTTT
CDR3 protein: CASSVDSTGTAQGDTQYF

J gene: TRBJ1-2
D gene: .
clone size: many
V gene: TRBV20-1
CDR3 DNA: TGCAGTGCTGCGGAAGGGGGCTATGGCTACACCTTC
CDR3 protein: CSAAEGGYGYTF

J gene: TRBJ1-1
D gene: .
clone size: many
V gene: TRBV12-3/TRBV12-4
CDR3 DNA: TGTGCCAGCAGTTCGCCGGGGGACGGGACTGAAGCTTTCTTT
CDR3 protein: CASSSPGDGTEAFF

J gene: TRBJ2-3
D gene: .
clone size: many
V gene: TRBV28
CDR3 DNA: TGTGCCAGCGGCCCAGATACGCAGTATTTT
CDR3 protein: CASGPDTQYF

J gene: TRBJ2-3
D gene: .
clone size: few
V gene: TRBV11-2
CDR3 DNA: TGTGCCAGCACAGGCGGTTCCACAGATACGCAGTATTTT
CDR3 protein: CASTGGSTDTQYF